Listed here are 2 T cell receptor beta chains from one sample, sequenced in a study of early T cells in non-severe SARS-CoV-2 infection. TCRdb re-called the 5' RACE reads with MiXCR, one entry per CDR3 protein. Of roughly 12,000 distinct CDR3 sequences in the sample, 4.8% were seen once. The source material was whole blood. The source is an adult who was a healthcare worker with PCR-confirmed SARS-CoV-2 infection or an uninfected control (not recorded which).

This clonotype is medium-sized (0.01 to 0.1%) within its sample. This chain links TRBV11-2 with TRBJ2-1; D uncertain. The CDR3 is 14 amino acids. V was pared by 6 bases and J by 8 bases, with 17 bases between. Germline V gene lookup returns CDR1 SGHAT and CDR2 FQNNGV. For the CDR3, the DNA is TGTGCCAGCAGTCGCTCGTTCCCGTCCGATGAGCAGTTCTTC. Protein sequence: CASSRSFPSDEQFF.

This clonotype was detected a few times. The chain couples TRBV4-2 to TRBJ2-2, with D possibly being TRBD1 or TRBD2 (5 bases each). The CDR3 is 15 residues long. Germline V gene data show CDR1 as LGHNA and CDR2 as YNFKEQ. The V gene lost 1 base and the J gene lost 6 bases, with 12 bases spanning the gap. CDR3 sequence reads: CASSQVRVGAGELFF. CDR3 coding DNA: TGTGCCAGCAGCCAAGTCCGGGTGGGGGCCGGGGAGCTGTTTTTT.